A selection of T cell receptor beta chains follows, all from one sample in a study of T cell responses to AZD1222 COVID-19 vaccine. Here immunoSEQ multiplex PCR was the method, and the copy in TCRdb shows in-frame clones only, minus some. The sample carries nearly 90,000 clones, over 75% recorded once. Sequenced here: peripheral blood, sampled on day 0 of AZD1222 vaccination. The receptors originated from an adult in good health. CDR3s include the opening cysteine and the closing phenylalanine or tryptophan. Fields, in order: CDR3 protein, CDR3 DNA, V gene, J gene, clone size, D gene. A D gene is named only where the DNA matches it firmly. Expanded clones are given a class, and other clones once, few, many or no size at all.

CDR3aa: CASSEIGQGYTEAFF
CDR3nt: TGTGCCAGCAGCGAAATCGGACAGGGATACACTGAAGCTTTCTTT
v_gene: TRBV7-6
j_gene: TRBJ1-1
abundance: NA
d_gene: TRBD1

CDR3aa: CASSYAGQDVYGYTF
CDR3nt: TGTGCCAGCAGTTACGCGGGACAGGACGTATATGGCTACACCTTC
v_gene: TRBV6-6
j_gene: TRBJ1-2
abundance: NA
d_gene: TRBD1

CDR3aa: CASSLEDTTYEQYF
CDR3nt: TGTGCCAGCAGTTTGGAGGACACCACCTACGAGCAGTACTTC
v_gene: TRBV27
j_gene: TRBJ2-7
abundance: NA
d_gene: NA

CDR3aa: CASRDTEAFF
CDR3nt: TGTGCCAGCAGGGACACTGAAGCTTTCTTT
v_gene: TRBV2
j_gene: TRBJ1-1
abundance: NA
d_gene: NA

CDR3aa: CASSPGAGAADTQYF
CDR3nt: TGTGCCAGCAGCCCGGGTGCGGGCGCGGCAGATACGCAGTATTTT
v_gene: TRBV3-1/TRBV3-2
j_gene: TRBJ2-3
abundance: NA
d_gene: NA

CDR3aa: CAWGGLQRYGYTF
CDR3nt: TGTGCCTGGGGGGGATTACAGCGCTATGGCTACACCTTC
v_gene: TRBV30
j_gene: TRBJ1-2
abundance: NA
d_gene: NA

CDR3aa: CASSIIWTGGTRNTEAFF
CDR3nt: TGTGCCAGTAGTATAATTTGGACAGGGGGCACGAGGAACACTGAAGCTTTCTTT
v_gene: TRBV19
j_gene: TRBJ1-1
abundance: NA
d_gene: TRBD1

CDR3aa: CASSELTGEAEKLFF
CDR3nt: TGTGCCAGCAGTGAATTGACAGGGGAGGCTGAAAAACTGTTTTTT
v_gene: TRBV2
j_gene: TRBJ1-4
abundance: NA
d_gene: TRBD1

CDR3aa: CASSLLAGDNNEQFF
CDR3nt: TGTGCCAGCAGCTTGCTAGCGGGGGACAACAATGAGCAGTTCTTC
v_gene: TRBV7-7
j_gene: TRBJ2-1
abundance: once
d_gene: TRBD2

CDR3aa: CASSVSPGEGRALHF
CDR3nt: TGTGCCAGCAGCGTAAGCCCAGGAGAGGGCCGGGCCCTCCACTTT
v_gene: TRBV9
j_gene: TRBJ1-6
abundance: NA
d_gene: NA

CDR3aa: CASTAGGPVDNEQFF
CDR3nt: TGTGCCAGTACCGCGGGAGGGCCTGTCGACAATGAGCAGTTCTTC
v_gene: TRBV19
j_gene: TRBJ2-1
abundance: NA
d_gene: TRBD2

CDR3aa: CASKRQGEAFF
CDR3nt: TGTGCCAGCAAAAGACAGGGGGAAGCTTTCTTT
v_gene: TRBV6-5
j_gene: TRBJ1-1
abundance: few
d_gene: TRBD1

CDR3aa: CATATGYSGANVLTF
CDR3nt: TGTGCCACCGCCACGGGTTACTCTGGGGCCAACGTCCTGACTTTC
v_gene: TRBV6-5
j_gene: TRBJ2-6
abundance: NA
d_gene: NA

CDR3aa: CSDVGWNTEAFF
CDR3nt: TGCAGCGATGTAGGGTGGAACACTGAAGCTTTCTTT
v_gene: TRBV29-1
j_gene: TRBJ1-1
abundance: once
d_gene: NA

CDR3aa: CASSQEGAFLPGDTIYF
CDR3nt: TGTGCCAGCAGCCAGGAGGGAGCATTCCTCCCAGGGGACACCATATATTTT
v_gene: TRBV4-2
j_gene: TRBJ1-3
abundance: NA
d_gene: NA

CDR3aa: CASSELVRGWNSPLHF
CDR3nt: TGTGCCAGCAGTGAATTGGTGCGGGGCTGGAATTCACCCCTCCACTTT
v_gene: TRBV25-1
j_gene: TRBJ1-6
abundance: NA
d_gene: NA

CDR3aa: CASTSGTTYNEQFF
CDR3nt: TGTGCCAGTACCTCCGGGACTACCTACAATGAGCAGTTCTTC
v_gene: TRBV19
j_gene: TRBJ2-1
abundance: once
d_gene: TRBD2

CDR3aa: CASRKTGSYEQYF
CDR3nt: TGTGCCAGCAGGAAGACAGGGTCCTACGAGCAGTACTTC
v_gene: TRBV6-5
j_gene: TRBJ2-7
abundance: NA
d_gene: TRBD1

CDR3aa: CASRSGTGGGNQPQHF
CDR3nt: TGTGCCAGCAGGTCCGGGACAGGGGGAGGCAATCAGCCCCAGCATTTT
v_gene: TRBV6-6
j_gene: TRBJ1-5
abundance: NA
d_gene: TRBD1

CDR3aa: CASSEATGGVYEQYF
CDR3nt: TGTGCCAGCAGTGAGGCGACAGGGGGTGTCTACGAGCAGTACTTC
v_gene: TRBV6-1
j_gene: TRBJ2-7
abundance: NA
d_gene: TRBD1

CDR3aa: CASSPYSGRGDTQYF
CDR3nt: TGCGCCAGCAGCCCGTATAGCGGGAGAGGAGATACGCAGTATTTT
v_gene: TRBV4-3
j_gene: TRBJ2-3
abundance: NA
d_gene: TRBD2

CDR3aa: CASSPPQGNQPQHF
CDR3nt: TGTGCCAGCTCACCACCGCAGGGTAATCAGCCCCAGCATTTT
v_gene: TRBV18
j_gene: TRBJ1-5
abundance: NA
d_gene: NA

CDR3aa: CARSFNQPQHF
CDR3nt: TGTGCCAGAAGCTTTAATCAGCCCCAGCATTTT
v_gene: TRBV5-3
j_gene: TRBJ1-5
abundance: NA
d_gene: NA

CDR3aa: CASSTPRDKDNEQFF
CDR3nt: TGTGCCAGTAGTACCCCCAGGGACAAGGACAATGAGCAGTTCTTC
v_gene: TRBV19
j_gene: TRBJ2-1
abundance: NA
d_gene: NA

CDR3aa: CASSIVPRQGESNEQFF
CDR3nt: TGTGCCAGTAGTATAGTACCTCGACAGGGCGAAAGCAATGAGCAGTTCTTC
v_gene: TRBV19
j_gene: TRBJ2-1
abundance: NA
d_gene: TRBD1

CDR3aa: CASSLHGQGLGEQFF
CDR3nt: TGTGCCAGCAGCCTCCACGGACAGGGACTGGGTGAGCAGTTCTTC
v_gene: TRBV7-3
j_gene: TRBJ2-1
abundance: few
d_gene: TRBD1

CDR3aa: CAWMSNKNSPLHF
CDR3nt: TGTGCCTGGATGTCTAATAAGAATTCACCCCTCCACTTT
v_gene: TRBV30
j_gene: TRBJ1-6
abundance: NA
d_gene: NA

CDR3aa: CSAATGTPGINEKLFF
CDR3nt: TGCAGCGCAGCCACCGGGACTCCGGGGATTAATGAAAAACTGTTTTTT
v_gene: TRBV29-1
j_gene: TRBJ1-4
abundance: few
d_gene: NA

CDR3aa: CASSPGGGYTF
CDR3nt: TGTGCCAGCAGTCCAGGGGGTGGCTACACCTTC
v_gene: TRBV28
j_gene: TRBJ1-2
abundance: NA
d_gene: TRBD1

CDR3aa: CASSADRGGSYEQYF
CDR3nt: TGTGCCAGCAGTGCGGACAGGGGGGGCTCCTACGAGCAGTACTTC
v_gene: TRBV27
j_gene: TRBJ2-7
abundance: NA
d_gene: TRBD1

CDR3aa: CASSKGNNYGYTF
CDR3nt: TGTGCCAGCAGCAAGGGAAATAACTATGGCTACACCTTC
v_gene: TRBV25-1
j_gene: TRBJ1-2
abundance: NA
d_gene: NA

CDR3aa: CASSRGDEETQYF
CDR3nt: TGTGCCAGCAGCCGAGGTGATGAAGAGACCCAGTACTTC
v_gene: TRBV7-3
j_gene: TRBJ2-5
abundance: NA
d_gene: NA

CDR3aa: CASSLRTEAFF
CDR3nt: TGTGCCAGCAGCTTGAGGACTGAAGCTTTCTTT
v_gene: TRBV5-4
j_gene: TRBJ1-1
abundance: NA
d_gene: NA

CDR3aa: CASSLVNYRETSEKLFF
CDR3nt: TGTGCCAGCAGCTTAGTCAACTACAGGGAAACGAGTGAAAAACTGTTTTTT
v_gene: TRBV7-9
j_gene: TRBJ1-4
abundance: NA
d_gene: NA

CDR3aa: CATGQGQGYYGYTF
CDR3nt: TGTGCCACTGGACAGGGCCAAGGTTACTATGGCTACACCTTC
v_gene: TRBV19
j_gene: TRBJ1-2
abundance: NA
d_gene: TRBD1

CDR3aa: CASSLAPSGGTDTQYF
CDR3nt: TGTGCCAGCAGCTTAGCGCCATCGGGAGGGACAGATACGCAGTATTTT
v_gene: TRBV7-8
j_gene: TRBJ2-3
abundance: NA
d_gene: TRBD2

CDR3aa: CAWSVRLVGRRLNYGYTF
CDR3nt: TGTGCCTGGAGTGTAAGGCTTGTAGGCAGACGATTAAACTATGGCTACACCTTC
v_gene: TRBV30
j_gene: TRBJ1-2
abundance: once
d_gene: NA

CDR3aa: CASSHVAGGPQADTQYF
CDR3nt: TGTGCCAGCAGCCATGTAGCGGGAGGGCCTCAGGCAGATACGCAGTATTTT
v_gene: TRBV7-9
j_gene: TRBJ2-3
abundance: NA
d_gene: TRBD2

CDR3aa: CASSPRDSYYEQYF
CDR3nt: TGTGCCAGCAGCCCGAGGGACTCCTACTACGAGCAGTACTTC
v_gene: TRBV7-2
j_gene: TRBJ2-7
abundance: NA
d_gene: NA

CDR3aa: CSVGGTGYTF
CDR3nt: TGCAGCGTTGGAGGCACTGGCTACACCTTC
v_gene: TRBV29-1
j_gene: TRBJ1-2
abundance: NA
d_gene: NA

CDR3aa: CASSVARGPETQYF
CDR3nt: TGTGCCAGCAGCGTAGCTAGGGGGCCTGAGACCCAGTACTTC
v_gene: TRBV9
j_gene: TRBJ2-5
abundance: NA
d_gene: TRBD1

CDR3aa: CASTTKGRLNQPQHF
CDR3nt: TGTGCCAGTACTACGAAGGGCAGACTGAATCAGCCCCAGCATTTT
v_gene: TRBV19
j_gene: TRBJ1-5
abundance: once
d_gene: NA

CDR3aa: CASSYDTEAFF
CDR3nt: TGTGCCAGCAGCTACGACACTGAAGCTTTCTTT
v_gene: TRBV2
j_gene: TRBJ1-1
abundance: few
d_gene: NA

CDR3aa: CASSQGQGRSYGYTF
CDR3nt: TGTGCCAGCAGCCAAGGCCAGGGACGGAGCTATGGCTACACCTTC
v_gene: TRBV14
j_gene: TRBJ1-2
abundance: NA
d_gene: NA

CDR3aa: CASSFTGANVLTF
CDR3nt: TGTGCCAGCAGTTTTACTGGGGCCAACGTCCTGACTTTC
v_gene: TRBV12-3/TRBV12-4
j_gene: TRBJ2-6
abundance: NA
d_gene: NA